This T cell receptor (beta chain) is from a study of cytomegalovirus exposure and HLA in healthy donors. Study outcomes and limitations: Three CMV-associated chains were confirmed in vitro to be specific for CMV antigens. Investigators reported 150 to 200 TCR beta chains as tied to cytomegalovirus. Rarity marked most TCR sequences, yet some public TCRs occurred in many donors.

Turning to this clone: Its specificity is not known.

TCRdb keeps only in-frame clones here, not all; method: immunoSEQ multiplex PCR. The table lists 100,000 to 120,000 clones, approximately 87% of them singletons. The donors were part of the validation cohort, which consisted of more than 90 subjects and was separate from the first cohort of about 670 subjects. V lost 2 bases, J lost 2 bases, and 9 bases lay in between. The CDR3 loop spans 13 amino acids. Germline V lookup: CDR1 GTSNPN, CDR2 SVGIG (reference sequence). This receptor was identified in a woman between 25 and 40 years old in good health and CMV-seropositive. The chain joins TRBV30 to TRBJ1-2; D is unclear. The specimen was PBMCs. The CDR3 DNA follows: TGTGCCTGGAGTTTGGGCAGGAACTATGGCTACACCTTC. Its protein is CAWSLGRNYGYTF. The whole variable domain, remainder taken from reference TRBV30 and TRBJ1-2, is SQTIHQWPATLVQPVGSPLSLECTVEGTSNPNLYWYRQAAGRGLQLLFYSVGIGQISSEVPQNLSASRPQDRQFILSSKKLLLSDSGFYLCAWSLGRNYGYTFGSGTRLTVV.